This TCR beta chain was identified during a study of T-cell memory formation after mild COVID-19. Study summary: TCR clusters were mostly donor specific.

Notes on this clonotype: Its cognate antigen is unknown.

Barcoded TCR alpha and TCR beta cDNA libraries with UMIs came from 5'RACE using constant-segment primers. TCRdb re-derived calls from the 5' RACE reads in MiXCR, one entry per CDR3 protein. Among over 350,000 distinct CDR3 sequences listed, 16% were seen once. Study observations and caveats: There were some responding clones in pre-infection memory, which suggested that cross-reactive memory had joined.

The junction had 5 bases not matched to a gene; V was cut back by 8 bases and J by 5 bases. The CDR3 runs to 13 residues. Germline lookup yields CDR1 SGHTA and CDR2 FQGNSA. Sequencing was done on a sample of PBMCs or a T cell subset sorted from them (not recorded which). The gene calls are TRBV7-2 and TRBJ2-5, with 10 nucleotides matching TRBD1. The source is a young man who had mild COVID-19 (a few samples of this study predate the infection). Cell type and time point are not known. The CDR3 here is CASGRTGGETQYF. In DNA, the CDR3 is TGTGCCAGCGGTAGGACAGGGGGGGAGACCCAGTACTTC.